These T cell receptor beta chains were read from a single sample in a study of T cells in Graves' hyperthyroidism and ophthalmopathy. TCRdb reanalysed the multiplex PCR reads using MiXCR and keeps one entry per CDR3 protein. The sample comprises some 600,000 distinct CDR3 sequences, 11% to 15% of which are singletons, and under 7% rests with the top ten. The sample comprised blood. These receptors were collected from a woman aged 30 to 39 with Graves' hyperthyroidism that later progressed to Graves' ophthalmopathy. Each CDR3 is given with its conserved first and last residue. A D gene is named only where the DNA matches it firmly. Part of the rows lack a size; the others show once, few, many or a class for expanded clones.

j_call: TRBJ2-7
d_call: -
cdr3_length: 15
v_call: TRBV13
clone_size: few
cdr3_nt: TGTGCCAGCAGCTTCACCGTGGATAAATCCTACGAGCAGTACTTC
cdr3_aa: CASSFTVDKSYEQYF

j_call: TRBJ1-1
d_call: -
cdr3_length: 13
v_call: TRBV19
clone_size: -
cdr3_nt: TGTGCCAGTAGGCAGGCCCCGAGGACTGAAGCTTTCTTT
cdr3_aa: CASRQAPRTEAFF

j_call: TRBJ2-2
d_call: TRBD2
cdr3_length: 13
v_call: TRBV7-2
clone_size: many
cdr3_nt: TGTGCCACCCGGGAGGCGAACACCGGGGAGCTGTTTTTT
cdr3_aa: CATREANTGELFF

j_call: TRBJ2-3
d_call: -
cdr3_length: 13
v_call: TRBV15
clone_size: many
cdr3_nt: TGTGCCACCAGCAGAGATCCCGGAGATACGCAGTATTTT
cdr3_aa: CATSRDPGDTQYF

j_call: TRBJ2-5
d_call: -
cdr3_length: 15
v_call: TRBV24-1
clone_size: -
cdr3_nt: TGTGCCACCAGTGATTTGAGGGGGGGCAAGGAGACCCAGTACTTC
cdr3_aa: CATSDLRGGKETQYF

j_call: TRBJ1-2
d_call: -
cdr3_length: 12
v_call: TRBV12-3/TRBV12-4
clone_size: many
cdr3_nt: TGTGCCAGCAGTTTACGGCAGGATGGCTACACCTTC
cdr3_aa: CASSLRQDGYTF

j_call: TRBJ1-2
d_call: TRBD1
cdr3_length: 11
v_call: TRBV25-1
clone_size: -
cdr3_nt: TGTGCCAGCAGACTACTGGACAGGTGGACCTTC
cdr3_aa: CASRLLDRWTF

j_call: TRBJ2-1
d_call: -
cdr3_length: 20
v_call: TRBV11-3
clone_size: many
cdr3_nt: TGTGCCAGCAGCTCCATTGGGGCGGCCAGGTTGGATCGTTCCTACAATGAGCAGTTCTTC
cdr3_aa: CASSSIGAARLDRSYNEQFF

j_call: TRBJ2-5
d_call: TRBD2
cdr3_length: 16
v_call: TRBV19
clone_size: few
cdr3_nt: TGTGCCAGTAGTATAATAGCGGGAGGGCCGGGTGAGACCCAGTACTTC
cdr3_aa: CASSIIAGGPGETQYF

j_call: TRBJ2-1
d_call: TRBD2
cdr3_length: 13
v_call: TRBV27
clone_size: many
cdr3_nt: TGTGCCAGCGCGGCGGGGGAGTACAATGAGCAGTTCTTC
cdr3_aa: CASAAGEYNEQFF

j_call: TRBJ2-5
d_call: TRBD2
cdr3_length: 15
v_call: TRBV29-1
clone_size: once
cdr3_nt: TGCAGCGTTGTAAGGGTGAAGGGAGGGACAGAGACCCAGTACTTC
cdr3_aa: CSVVRVKGGTETQYF

j_call: TRBJ2-3
d_call: -
cdr3_length: 16
v_call: TRBV7-8
clone_size: many
cdr3_nt: TGTGCCAGCAGCTTATTTTCCGGGGACTTCACAGATACGCAGTATTTT
cdr3_aa: CASSLFSGDFTDTQYF

j_call: TRBJ1-4
d_call: TRBD1
cdr3_length: 12
v_call: TRBV12-3/TRBV12-4
clone_size: many
cdr3_nt: TGTGCCAGCAGCCAAGGGACAGGAAAACTGTTTTTT
cdr3_aa: CASSQGTGKLFF

j_call: TRBJ2-1
d_call: TRBD2
cdr3_length: 11
v_call: TRBV2
clone_size: few
cdr3_nt: TGTGCCAGCACTCGGGGGGATGAGCAGTTCTTC
cdr3_aa: CASTRGDEQFF

j_call: TRBJ1-6
d_call: -
cdr3_length: 20
v_call: TRBV5-1
clone_size: few
cdr3_nt: TGCGCCAGCAGCTTTTCCCCCCAGACAGGAGGAGAAGCCTATAATTCACCCCTCCACTTT
cdr3_aa: CASSFSPQTGGEAYNSPLHF

j_call: TRBJ1-5
d_call: TRBD1
cdr3_length: 14
v_call: TRBV3-1
clone_size: few
cdr3_nt: TGTGCCAGCGGGACCGGGACAGGGGATCAGCCCCAGCATTTT
cdr3_aa: CASGTGTGDQPQHF

j_call: TRBJ1-5
d_call: -
cdr3_length: 15
v_call: TRBV27
clone_size: -
cdr3_nt: TGTGCCAGCAGTATGCAACCGGGGGGGGAACAGCCCCAGCATTTT
cdr3_aa: CASSMQPGGEQPQHF

j_call: TRBJ2-1
d_call: -
cdr3_length: 13
v_call: TRBV2
clone_size: -
cdr3_nt: TGTGCCAGCAGTGAAAATCTCTACAATGAGCAGTTCTTC
cdr3_aa: CASSENLYNEQFF

j_call: TRBJ2-5
d_call: -
cdr3_length: 12
v_call: TRBV5-1
clone_size: few
cdr3_nt: TGCGCTTCGGGGAGGACGGGCGAGACCCAGTACTTC
cdr3_aa: CASGRTGETQYF

j_call: TRBJ2-7
d_call: -
cdr3_length: 13
v_call: TRBV6-1
clone_size: -
cdr3_nt: TGTGCCAGCAGTCCCCGGGCCCGTGGGGAGCAGTACTTC
cdr3_aa: CASSPRARGEQYF

j_call: TRBJ2-7
d_call: -
cdr3_length: 15
v_call: TRBV2
clone_size: few
cdr3_nt: TGTGCCAGCAGTGATTACTATCACCCTTCCTACGAGCAGTACTTC
cdr3_aa: CASSDYYHPSYEQYF

j_call: TRBJ2-3
d_call: -
cdr3_length: 16
v_call: TRBV12-3/TRBV12-4
clone_size: many
cdr3_nt: TGTGCCAGCAGTTTATCGCTGTTAATTGAAACAGATACGCAGTATTTT
cdr3_aa: CASSLSLLIETDTQYF

j_call: TRBJ1-3
d_call: -
cdr3_length: 11
v_call: TRBV12-3/TRBV12-4
clone_size: few
cdr3_nt: TGTGCCAGCAGTTTAGGGTCCACCATATATTTT
cdr3_aa: CASSLGSTIYF

j_call: TRBJ2-3
d_call: TRBD1
cdr3_length: 15
v_call: TRBV28
clone_size: many
cdr3_nt: TGTGCCAGCAGTAAACCGGGACAGCCCACAGATACGCAGTATTTT
cdr3_aa: CASSKPGQPTDTQYF

j_call: TRBJ2-7
d_call: -
cdr3_length: 15
v_call: TRBV28
clone_size: few
cdr3_nt: TGTGCCAGCAGTCCCCGGACAAAACAGTCCCTCGAGCAGTACTTC
cdr3_aa: CASSPRTKQSLEQYF

j_call: TRBJ2-1
d_call: TRBD2
cdr3_length: 13
v_call: TRBV6-2/TRBV6-3
clone_size: many
cdr3_nt: TGTGCCAGCGTATCTAGCGGGATCAATGAGCAGTTCTTC
cdr3_aa: CASVSSGINEQFF

j_call: TRBJ2-1
d_call: -
cdr3_length: 15
v_call: TRBV6-5
clone_size: few
cdr3_nt: TGTGCCAGCAGTTACCGAGGGGGGGCGCCATGGGAGCAGTTCTTC
cdr3_aa: CASSYRGGAPWEQFF

j_call: TRBJ2-1
d_call: -
cdr3_length: 16
v_call: TRBV20-1
clone_size: few
cdr3_nt: TGCAGTGCTAGAGACTTTAAATTAGCAGGCTACAATGAGCAGTTCTTC
cdr3_aa: CSARDFKLAGYNEQFF